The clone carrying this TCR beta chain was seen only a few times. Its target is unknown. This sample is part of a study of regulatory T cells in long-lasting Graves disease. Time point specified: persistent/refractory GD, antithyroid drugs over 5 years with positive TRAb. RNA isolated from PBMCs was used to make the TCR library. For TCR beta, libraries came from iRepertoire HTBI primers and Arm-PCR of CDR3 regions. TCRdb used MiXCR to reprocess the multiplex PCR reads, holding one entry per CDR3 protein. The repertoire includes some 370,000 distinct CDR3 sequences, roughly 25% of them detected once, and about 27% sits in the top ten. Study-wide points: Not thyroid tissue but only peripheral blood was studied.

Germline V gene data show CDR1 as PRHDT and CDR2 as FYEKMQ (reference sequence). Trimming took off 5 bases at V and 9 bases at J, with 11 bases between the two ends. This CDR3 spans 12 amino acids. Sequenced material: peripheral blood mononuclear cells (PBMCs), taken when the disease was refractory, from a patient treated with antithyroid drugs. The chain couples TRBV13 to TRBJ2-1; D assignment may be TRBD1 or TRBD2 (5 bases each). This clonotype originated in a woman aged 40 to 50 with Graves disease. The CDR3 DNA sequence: TGTGCCAGCAGCAGGACGAGGGGTGAGCAGTTCTTC. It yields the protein CASSRTRGEQFF.